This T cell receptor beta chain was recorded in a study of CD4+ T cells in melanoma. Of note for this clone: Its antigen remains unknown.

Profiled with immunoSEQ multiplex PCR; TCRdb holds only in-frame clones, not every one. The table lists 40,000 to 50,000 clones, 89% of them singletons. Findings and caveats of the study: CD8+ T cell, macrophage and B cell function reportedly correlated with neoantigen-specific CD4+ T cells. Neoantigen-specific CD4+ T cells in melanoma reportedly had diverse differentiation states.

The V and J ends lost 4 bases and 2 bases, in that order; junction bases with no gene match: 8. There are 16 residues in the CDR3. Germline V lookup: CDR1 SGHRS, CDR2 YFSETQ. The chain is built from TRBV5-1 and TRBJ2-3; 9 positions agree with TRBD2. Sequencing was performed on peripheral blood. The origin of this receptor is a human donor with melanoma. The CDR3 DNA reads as TGCGCCAGCAGCGTCTCGACTAGCGGTCCCACAGATACGCAGTATTTT. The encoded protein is CASSVSTSGPTDTQYF.